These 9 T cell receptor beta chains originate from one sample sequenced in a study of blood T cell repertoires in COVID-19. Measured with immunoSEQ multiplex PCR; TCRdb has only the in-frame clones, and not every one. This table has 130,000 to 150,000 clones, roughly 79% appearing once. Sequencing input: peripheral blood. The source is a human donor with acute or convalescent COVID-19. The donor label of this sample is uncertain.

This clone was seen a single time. The CDR3 nucleotides read TGTGCCAGCAGTTTACGAACGACAGGATTCGGGTCACCCCTCCACTTT. This sequence encodes CASSLRTTGFGSPLHF. The chain couples TRBV27 to TRBJ1-6; maybe TRBD1 (6 bases). Germline lookup yields CDR1 MNHEY and CDR2 SMNVEV (reference sequence). The CDR3 covers 16 residues. V was shortened by 2 bases and J by 10 bases, with 18 bases between the two germline ends.

The CDR3 DNA sequence: TGTGCCAGCACGGACAGGGCGATGAACACTGAAGCTTTCTTT. The encoded protein is CASTDRAMNTEAFF. V gene TRBV5-4 combines with J gene TRBJ1-1; 8 positions match TRBD1. From germline, CDR1 is SGHNT and CDR2 YYREEE (reference sequence). V shed 6 bases and J 0 bases; nucleotides not matched to a gene: 4. This CDR3 contains 14 residues.

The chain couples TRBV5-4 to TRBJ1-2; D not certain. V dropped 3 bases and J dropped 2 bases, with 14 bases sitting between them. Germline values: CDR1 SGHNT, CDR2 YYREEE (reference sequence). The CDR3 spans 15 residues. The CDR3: CASSSYGISNYGYTF. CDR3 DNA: TGTGCCAGCAGCTCCTACGGGATATCAAACTATGGCTACACCTTC. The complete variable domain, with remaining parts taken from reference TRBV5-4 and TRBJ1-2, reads ETGVTQSPTHLIKTRGQQVTLRCSSQSGHNTVSWYQQALGQGPQFIFQYYREEENGRGNFPPRFSGLQFPNYSSELNVNALELDDSALYLCASSSYGISNYGYTFGSGTRLTVV.

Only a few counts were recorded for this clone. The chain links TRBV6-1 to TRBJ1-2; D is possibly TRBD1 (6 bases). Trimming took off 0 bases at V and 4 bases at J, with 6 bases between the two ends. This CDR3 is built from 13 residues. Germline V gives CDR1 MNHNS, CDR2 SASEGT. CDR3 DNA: TGTGCCAGCAGTGAAGCAGGGGGCTATGGCTACACCTTC. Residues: CASSEAGGYGYTF.

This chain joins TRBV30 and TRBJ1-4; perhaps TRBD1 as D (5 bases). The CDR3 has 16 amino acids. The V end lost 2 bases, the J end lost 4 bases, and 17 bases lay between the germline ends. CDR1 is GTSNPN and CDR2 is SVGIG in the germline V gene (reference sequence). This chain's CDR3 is CAWSLPTQGFNEKLFF. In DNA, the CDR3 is TGTGCCTGGAGTCTCCCCACCCAGGGATTTAATGAAAAACTGTTTTTT.

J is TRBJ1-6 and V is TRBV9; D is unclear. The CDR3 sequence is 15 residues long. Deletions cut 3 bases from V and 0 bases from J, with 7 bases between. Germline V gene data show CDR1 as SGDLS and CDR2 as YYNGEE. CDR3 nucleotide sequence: TGTGCCAGCAGCGACAGTAGCTCCTATAATTCACCCCTCCACTTT. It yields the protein CASSDSSSYNSPLHF. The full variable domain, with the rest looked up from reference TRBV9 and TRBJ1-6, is DSGVTQTPKHLITATGQRVTLRCSPRSGDLSVYWYQQSLDQGLQFLIQYYNGEERAKGNILERFSAQQFPDLHSELNLSSLELGDSALYFCASSDSSSYNSPLHFGNGTRLTVT.

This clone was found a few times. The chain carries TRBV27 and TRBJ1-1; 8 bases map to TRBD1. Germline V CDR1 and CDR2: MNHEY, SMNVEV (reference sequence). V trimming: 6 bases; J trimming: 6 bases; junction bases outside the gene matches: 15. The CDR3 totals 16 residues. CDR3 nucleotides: TGTGCCAGCAGCTCACGCCCCGACAGGGGAAGCTCTGAAGCTTTCTTT. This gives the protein CASSSRPDRGSSEAFF.

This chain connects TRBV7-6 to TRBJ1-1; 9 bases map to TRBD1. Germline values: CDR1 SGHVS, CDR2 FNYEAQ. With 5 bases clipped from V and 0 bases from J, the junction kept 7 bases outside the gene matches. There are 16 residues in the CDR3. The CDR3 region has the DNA TGTGCCAGCAGCCTACAGGGGGCGCATATGAACACTGAAGCTTTCTTT. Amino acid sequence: CASSLQGAHMNTEAFF.

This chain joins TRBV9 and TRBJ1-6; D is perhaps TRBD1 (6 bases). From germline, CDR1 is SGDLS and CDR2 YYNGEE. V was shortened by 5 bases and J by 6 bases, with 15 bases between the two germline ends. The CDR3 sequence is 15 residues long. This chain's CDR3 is CASRSGAGVNSPLHF. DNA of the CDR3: TGTGCCAGCAGGTCCGGGGCAGGGGTTAATTCACCCCTCCACTTT.